This T cell receptor (beta chain) was sequenced for a study of blood T cell repertoires in COVID-19. Across the study: Material from acute and convalescent COVID-19 was sourced from the United States, Italy and Spain. T cells, B-cell-depleted T cells, or PBMCs provided the cDNA or gDNA that served as material.

Original data processing: It was from reference gene primer amplification that nucleated cell counts were estimated. This table comes from immunoSEQ multiplex PCR, and its TCRdb copy is limited to in-frame clones, with some not included. Clonal size and the V and J genes are those of that table, whereas D and trimming came from the DNA. Of 260,000 or so clones listed, 80% to 90% are singletons. V lost 4 bases and J lost 4; bases outside the gene matches: 8. CDR1 and CDR2 (germline): SGHNT, YYREEE (reference sequence). This CDR3 has 15 residues. The chain joins TRBV5-4 to TRBJ1-3, with 7 bases matching TRBD1. This TCR came from a woman between 65 and 79 years old with acute or convalescent COVID-19. Sequencing input: peripheral blood. The CDR3 spells CASSPGGQGGNTIYF. The CDR3 DNA sequence: TGTGCCAGCAGCCCAGGGGGACAAGGCGGAAACACCATATATTTT.